A single sample gave rise to the 5 T cell receptor beta chains below, sequenced in a study of control samples from healthy donors and cancer patients. TCRdb's table, derived via immunoSEQ multiplex PCR, lists solely in-frame clones and lacks some. The sample records 400,000 to 500,000 clones, around 90% being singletons. Sequences were obtained from PBMCs. The receptor set was obtained from a man aged 40-49 years with head and neck cancer.

This chain connects TRBV4-1 to TRBJ2-3; 11 bases are shared with TRBD2. In germline, CDR1 is MGHRA, CDR2 YSYEKL. This CDR3 comprises 15 residues. Trimming removed 6 bases from V and 0 bases from J; junction bases left unmatched: 2. As DNA, the CDR3 is TGCGCCAGCAGAAGACTAGCGGGGAGCACAGATACGCAGTATTTT. Protein: CASRRLAGSTDTQYF.

The chain uses TRBV20-1 and TRBJ2-7; D is undetermined. There are 12 residues in the CDR3. V was shortened by 5 bases and J by 1 base, with 9 bases between the two germline ends. Looked up from germline, CDR1 is DFQATT and CDR2 is SNEGSKA (reference sequence). The CDR3 region has the DNA TGCAGTGCTCGTGCCCAATCCTACGAGCAGTACTTC. This translates into CSARAQSYEQYF.

The J gene is TRBJ2-5, the V gene TRBV5-3; D unclear. TRBV5-3 is noted as an ORF with a role that remains uncertain. V lost 4 bases and J 0 bases, leaving 13 bases between the germline ends. The CDR3 totals 15 residues. CDR3 sequence reads: CARSPIPRYQETQYF. The CDR3 DNA reads as TGTGCCAGAAGCCCGATCCCTAGGTACCAAGAGACCCAGTACTTC.

The chain carries TRBV27 and TRBJ2-7; 10 bases agree with TRBD1. In germline, CDR1 is MNHEY, CDR2 SMNVEV (reference sequence). CDR3 length: 13 residues. Unmatched junction bases numbered 8, after V lost 10 bases and J lost 5 bases. CDR3 sequence reads: CATAGTGENEQYF. The CDR3 region has the DNA TGTGCCACCGCCGGGACAGGGGAGAACGAGCAGTACTTC.

The V gene is TRBV9, the J gene TRBJ2-5, with D perhaps given as TRBD1 or TRBD2 (5 bases each). The CDR3 sequence is 16 residues long. CDR1 and CDR2 (germline): SGDLS, YYNGEE. With 4 bases removed from V and 2 bases from J, the gap between germline ends came to 18 bases. CDR3 DNA sequence: TGTGCCAGCAGCTTCGGGACGGAACAGGAACAAGAGACCCAGTACTTC. Protein sequence: CASSFGTEQEQETQYF.